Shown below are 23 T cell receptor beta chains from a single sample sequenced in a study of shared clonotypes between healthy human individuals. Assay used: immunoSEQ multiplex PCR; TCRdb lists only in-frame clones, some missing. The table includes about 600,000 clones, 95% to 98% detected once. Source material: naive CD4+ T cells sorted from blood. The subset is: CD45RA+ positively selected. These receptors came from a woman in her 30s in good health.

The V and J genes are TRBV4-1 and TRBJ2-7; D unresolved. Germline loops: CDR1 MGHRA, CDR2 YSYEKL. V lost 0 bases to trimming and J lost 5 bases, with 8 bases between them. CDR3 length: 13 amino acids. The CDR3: CASSQDRIHEQYF. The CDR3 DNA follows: TGCGCCAGCAGCCAAGATAGAATCCACGAGCAGTACTTC.

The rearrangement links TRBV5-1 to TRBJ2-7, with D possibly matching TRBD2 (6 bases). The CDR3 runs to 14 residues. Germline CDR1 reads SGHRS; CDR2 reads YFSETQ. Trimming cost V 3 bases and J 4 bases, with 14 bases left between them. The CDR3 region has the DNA TGCGCCAGCAGCTCCGGACTATTGACTTACGAGCAGTACTTC. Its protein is CASSSGLLTYEQYF.

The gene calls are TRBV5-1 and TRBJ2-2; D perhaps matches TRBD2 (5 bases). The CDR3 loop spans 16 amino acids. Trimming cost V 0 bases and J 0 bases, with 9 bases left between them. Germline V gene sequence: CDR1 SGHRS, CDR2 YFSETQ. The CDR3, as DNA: TGCGCCAGCAGCTTGGGAGGGATCCCGAACACCGGGGAGCTGTTTTTT. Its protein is CASSLGGIPNTGELFF.

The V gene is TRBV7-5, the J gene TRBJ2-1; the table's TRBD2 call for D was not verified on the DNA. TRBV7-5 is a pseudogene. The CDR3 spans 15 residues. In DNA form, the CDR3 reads TGTGCCAGCAGCCTTAGCGGGATCAACTACAATGAGCAGTTCTTC. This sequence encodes CASSLSGINYNEQFF.

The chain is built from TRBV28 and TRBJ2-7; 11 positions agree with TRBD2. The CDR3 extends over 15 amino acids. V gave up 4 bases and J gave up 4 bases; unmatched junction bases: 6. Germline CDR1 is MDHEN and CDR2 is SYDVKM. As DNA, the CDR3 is TGTGCCAGCAGTTCCTCGACTAGCGGGATTTACGAGCAGTACTTC. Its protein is CASSSSTSGIYEQYF. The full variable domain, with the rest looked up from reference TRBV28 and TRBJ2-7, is DVKVTQSSRYLVKRTGEKVFLECVQDMDHENMFWYRQDPGLGLRLIYFSYDVKMKEKGDIPEGYSVSREKKERFSLILESASTNQTSMYLCASSSSTSGIYEQYFGPGTRLTVT.

CDR3 sequence (DNA): TGTGCCAGCAGCGTTTGGAGCACAGATACGCAGTATTTT. This gives the protein CASSVWSTDTQYF. This chain joins TRBV2 and TRBJ2-3; D ambiguous. Trimming pared 6 bases from V and 0 bases from J, leaving 7 bases between. This CDR3 has 13 amino acids. CDR1 and CDR2 from the germline V gene are SNHLY and FYNNEI.

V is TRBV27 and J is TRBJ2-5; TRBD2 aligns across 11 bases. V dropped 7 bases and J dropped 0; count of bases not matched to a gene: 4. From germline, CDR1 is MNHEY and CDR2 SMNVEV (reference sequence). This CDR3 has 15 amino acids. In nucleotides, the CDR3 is TGTGCCAGCAAAAGACTAGCGGGATACCAAGAGACCCAGTACTTC. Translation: CASKRLAGYQETQYF.

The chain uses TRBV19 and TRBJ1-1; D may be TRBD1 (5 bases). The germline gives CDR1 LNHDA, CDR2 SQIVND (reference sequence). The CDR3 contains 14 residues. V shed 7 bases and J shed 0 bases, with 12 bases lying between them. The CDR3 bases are TGTGCCAGTACCTCTGACAGAATGAACACTGAAGCTTTCTTT. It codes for CASTSDRMNTEAFF.

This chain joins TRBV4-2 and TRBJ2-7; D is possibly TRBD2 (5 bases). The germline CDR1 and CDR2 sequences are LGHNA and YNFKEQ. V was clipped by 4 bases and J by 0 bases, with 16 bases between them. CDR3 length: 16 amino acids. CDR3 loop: CASSPHQSGSSYEQYF. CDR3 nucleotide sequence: TGTGCCAGCAGCCCCCATCAGTCGGGAAGCTCCTACGAGCAGTACTTC.

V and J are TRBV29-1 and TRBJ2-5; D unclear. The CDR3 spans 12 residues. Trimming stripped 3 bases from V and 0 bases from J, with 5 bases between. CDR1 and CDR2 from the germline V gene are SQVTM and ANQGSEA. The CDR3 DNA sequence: TGCAGCGTTGACAGGAACCAAGAGACCCAGTACTTC. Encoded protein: CSVDRNQETQYF.

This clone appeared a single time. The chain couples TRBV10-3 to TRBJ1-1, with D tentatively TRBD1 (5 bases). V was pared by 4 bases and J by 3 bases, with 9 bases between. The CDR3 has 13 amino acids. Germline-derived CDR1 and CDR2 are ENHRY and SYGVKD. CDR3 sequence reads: CAISARGDTEAFF. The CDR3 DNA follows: TGTGCCATCAGTGCGAGGGGTGACACTGAAGCTTTCTTT.

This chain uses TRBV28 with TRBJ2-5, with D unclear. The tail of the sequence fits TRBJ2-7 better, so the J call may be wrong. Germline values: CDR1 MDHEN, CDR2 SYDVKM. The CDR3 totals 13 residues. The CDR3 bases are TGTGCCAGCAGTTTACCCCCCTCCTACGAGCAGTACTTC. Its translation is CASSLPPSYEQYF.

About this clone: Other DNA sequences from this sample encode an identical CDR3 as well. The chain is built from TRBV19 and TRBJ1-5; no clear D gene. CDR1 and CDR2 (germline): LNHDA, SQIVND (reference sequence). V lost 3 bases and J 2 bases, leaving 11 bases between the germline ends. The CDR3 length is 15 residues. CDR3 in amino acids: CASSIGQVGNQPQHF. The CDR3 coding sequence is TGTGCCAGTAGTATCGGTCAGGTGGGCAATCAGCCCCAGCATTTT.

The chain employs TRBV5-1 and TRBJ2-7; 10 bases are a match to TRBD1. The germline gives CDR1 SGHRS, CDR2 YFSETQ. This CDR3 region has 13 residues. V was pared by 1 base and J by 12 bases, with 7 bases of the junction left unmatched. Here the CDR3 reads CASSLQRQGAPYF. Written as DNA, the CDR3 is TGCGCCAGCAGCTTGCAGAGACAGGGGGCGCCGTACTTC. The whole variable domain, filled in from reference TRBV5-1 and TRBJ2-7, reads KAGVTQTPRYLIKTRGQQVTLSCSPISGHRSVSWYQQTPGQGLQFLFEYFSETQRNKGNFPGRFSGRQFSNSRSEMNVSTLELGDSALYLCASSLQRQGAPYFGPGTRLTVT.

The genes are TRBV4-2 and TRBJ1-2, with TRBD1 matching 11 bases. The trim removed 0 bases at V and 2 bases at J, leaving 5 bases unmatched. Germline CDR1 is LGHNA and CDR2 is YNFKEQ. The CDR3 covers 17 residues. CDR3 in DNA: TGTGCCAGCAGCCAAGAGGACAGGGGGCTCGGAAACTATGGCTACACCTTC. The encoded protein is CASSQEDRGLGNYGYTF.

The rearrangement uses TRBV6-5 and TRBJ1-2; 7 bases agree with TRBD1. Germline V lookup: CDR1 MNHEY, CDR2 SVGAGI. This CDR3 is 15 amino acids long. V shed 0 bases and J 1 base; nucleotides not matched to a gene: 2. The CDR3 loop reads CASSYSGTDNYGYTF. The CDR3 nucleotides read TGTGCCAGCAGTTACTCTGGGACAGATAACTATGGCTACACCTTC.

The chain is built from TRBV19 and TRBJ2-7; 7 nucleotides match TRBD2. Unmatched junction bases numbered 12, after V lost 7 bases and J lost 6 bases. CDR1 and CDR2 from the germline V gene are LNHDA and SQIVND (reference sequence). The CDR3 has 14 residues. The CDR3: CASTGAGVYGEQYF. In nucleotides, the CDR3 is TGTGCCAGTACCGGGGCGGGGGTGTATGGCGAGCAGTACTTC.

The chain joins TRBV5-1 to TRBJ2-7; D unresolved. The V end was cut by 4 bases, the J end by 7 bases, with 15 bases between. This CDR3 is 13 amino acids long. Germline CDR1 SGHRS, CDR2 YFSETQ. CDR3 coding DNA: TGCGCCAGCAGCGAGGCCCCAACTCAAGAGCAGTACTTC. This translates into CASSEAPTQEQYF.

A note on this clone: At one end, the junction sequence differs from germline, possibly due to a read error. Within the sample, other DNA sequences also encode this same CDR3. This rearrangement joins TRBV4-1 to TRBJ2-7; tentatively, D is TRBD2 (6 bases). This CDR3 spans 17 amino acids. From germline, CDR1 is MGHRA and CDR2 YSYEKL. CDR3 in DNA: TGCGCCAGCAGCCACCCTGCGAGGGGCCGGACTAACTACGAGCAGTACTTT. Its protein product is CASSHPARGRTNYEQYF.

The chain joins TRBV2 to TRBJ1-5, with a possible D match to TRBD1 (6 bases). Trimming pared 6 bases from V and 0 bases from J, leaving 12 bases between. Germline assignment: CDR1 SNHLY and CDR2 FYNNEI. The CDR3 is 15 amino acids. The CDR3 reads CASSGQIYSNQPQHF. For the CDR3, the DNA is TGTGCCAGCAGCGGACAGATCTATAGCAATCAGCCCCAGCATTTT.

The CDR3 spells CASSVDFYEQYF. DNA of the CDR3: TGCGCCAGCAGCGTGGACTTTTACGAGCAGTACTTC. J is TRBJ2-7 and V is TRBV5-1, with a tentative D call TRBD2 (5 bases). Germline CDR1 is SGHRS and CDR2 is YFSETQ. The CDR3 has 12 amino acids. Trimming removed 4 bases at V and 4 bases at J, with 9 bases between.

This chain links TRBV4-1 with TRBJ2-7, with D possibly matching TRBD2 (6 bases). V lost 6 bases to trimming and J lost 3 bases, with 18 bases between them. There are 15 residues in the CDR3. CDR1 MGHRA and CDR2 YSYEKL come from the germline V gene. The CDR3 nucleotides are TGCGCCAGCAGAGAAATGAGGGACTCCAACTACGAGCAGTACTTC. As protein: CASREMRDSNYEQYF.

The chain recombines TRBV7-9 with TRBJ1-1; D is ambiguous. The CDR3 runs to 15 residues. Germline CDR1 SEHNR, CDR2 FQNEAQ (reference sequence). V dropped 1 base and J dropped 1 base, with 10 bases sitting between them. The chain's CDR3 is CASSLVGVPNTEAFF. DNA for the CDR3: TGTGCCAGCAGCTTAGTTGGGGTCCCGAACACTGAAGCTTTCTTT.